The entry below describes one T cell receptor beta chain. The sample belongs to a study of cytomegalovirus exposure and HLA in healthy donors. The CDR3 runs 13 residues. With V trimmed by 4 bases and J by 6 bases, 5 bases remained unmatched. Per germline, CDR1 SGDLS and CDR2 YYNGEE. Researchers ran the PCR with 60 Vbeta and 13 Jbeta primers. Produced via immunoSEQ multiplex PCR; TCRdb's table is partial and in-frame only. The table lists 140,000 or so clones, roughly four fifths of them singletons. Sequenced input: PBMCs. The receptor's source is a woman between 55 and 75 years old in good health and CMV-seropositive. The chain has TRBV9 and TRBJ2-7, with TRBD2 matching 9 bases. The DNA of the CDR3 is TGTGCCAGCAGCCTGGGACTAGCCGGCGAGCAGTACTTC. Translating gives CASSLGLAGEQYF.